Following are 22 T cell receptor beta chains from one sample sequenced in a study of Ad26.COV2.S vaccination and SARS-CoV-2 variants (dated by TCRdb to about 2021). Sample treatment or condition, as interpreted from the label and publication: roughly 20 received Ad26.COV2.S at low or high dose, single or two shots; about 5 received placebo; per-sample allocation not given. For vaccine and placebo recipients, repertoires were sequenced using samples collected on day 63 after the first injection. Library generation was performed with the immunoSEQ multiplex PCR assay. TCRdb re-hosts the immuneACCESS table, in-frame sequences only. Its copies lack some clones; in the studies checked, an unresolved V gene accounts for under half of them, and the cause for the rest is not known. The sample records some 350,000 clones, roughly nine tenths of which are singletons. Around 5.5% of the sample is taken by the ten largest.

Sequenced material: peripheral blood, taken in a trial of Ad26.COV2.S vaccine versus placebo. The receptors come from a person aged 18 to 59 who received the Ad26.COV2.S COVID-19 vaccine or a placebo.

A note on this clone: Within the sample, other DNA sequences also encode this same CDR3. The chain carries TRBV18 and TRBJ1-1; D is perhaps TRBD1 (5 bases). Looked up from germline, CDR1 is KGHSH and CDR2 is LQKENI. The CDR3 spans 13 residues. V was shortened by 3 bases and J by 1 base, with 6 bases between the two germline ends. The CDR3 sequence: CASSPQGNTEAFF. The CDR3 DNA follows: TGTGCCAGCTCACCGCAGGGGAACACTGAAGCTTTCTTT.

The chain carries TRBV4-1 and TRBJ2-5; 9 nucleotides agree with TRBD2. The trim removed 3 bases at V and 6 bases at J, leaving 11 bases unmatched. CDR3 length: 16 residues. The V gene's germline CDR1 is MGHRA and CDR2 YSYEKL. The CDR3 reads CASSQTMGGGAQTQYF. In nucleotides, the CDR3 is TGCGCCAGCAGCCAGACAATGGGCGGGGGGGCACAGACCCAGTACTTC.

This chain uses TRBV5-1 with TRBJ1-6; the D gene is possibly TRBD1 (5 bases). CDR1 SGHRS and CDR2 YFSETQ come from the germline V gene. This CDR3 is 16 amino acids long. Trimming removed 0 bases at V and 0 bases at J, with 7 bases between. CDR3 sequence (DNA): TGCGCCAGCAGCTTGGGAGGGACCTCCTATAATTCACCCCTCCACTTT. It yields the protein CASSLGGTSYNSPLHF.

The chain joins TRBV6-6 to TRBJ2-5; D gene unclear. The CDR3 contains 15 residues. Trimming removed 5 bases from V and 2 bases from J, with 15 bases in between. Germline lookup yields CDR1 MNHNY and CDR2 SVGAGI (reference sequence). The DNA of the CDR3 is TGTGCCAGCAGTACCCACCCCAGGAGACAAGAGACCCAGTACTTC. Protein sequence: CASSTHPRRQETQYF.

J is TRBJ2-7 and V is TRBV7-9; 7 bases are a match to TRBD1. The V gene end was trimmed by 4 bases and the J gene end by 2 bases; junction bases not matched to a gene: 8. The germline V gene encodes CDR1 SEHNR and CDR2 FQNEAQ (reference sequence). The CDR3 loop spans 15 amino acids. CDR3 region: CASSWDSLRTYEQYF. CDR3 DNA: TGTGCCAGCAGCTGGGACAGTCTTAGGACCTACGAGCAGTACTTC.

This clone was picked up one time. This chain links TRBV25-1 with TRBJ1-1; D is uncertain. The length of the CDR3 is 12 residues. V gave up 5 bases and J gave up 0 bases, with 4 bases separating them. Germline CDR1 is MGHDK and CDR2 is SYGVNS. The CDR3 sequence: CASSTLNTEAFF. The CDR3 nucleotides are TGTGCCAGCAGTACACTGAACACTGAAGCTTTCTTT.

The V gene is TRBV28, the J gene TRBJ1-1; no firm D call. Per the germline V gene, CDR1 is MDHEN and CDR2 is SYDVKM. Trimming took 3 bases from V and 7 from J, leaving 12 bases between them. The CDR3 runs 13 residues. The CDR3: CASSFPRRYEAFF. The DNA of the CDR3 is TGTGCCAGCAGTTTCCCGAGGCGGTATGAAGCTTTCTTT.

V and J are TRBV14 and TRBJ1-3, with D perhaps TRBD1 (5 bases). This CDR3 contains 18 residues. The germline V gene has CDR1 SGHDN and CDR2 FVKESK. V dropped 4 bases and J dropped 2 bases, with 21 bases sitting between them. CDR3 in amino acids: CASSPLLSGHKTGNTIYF. The CDR3 bases are TGTGCCAGCAGCCCGTTACTTTCAGGGCACAAAACTGGAAACACCATATATTTT. Full variable domain (outside the CDR3, taken from reference TRBV14 and TRBJ1-3): EAGVTQFPSHSVIEKGQTVTLRCDPISGHDNLYWYRRVMGKEIKFLLHFVKESKQDESGMPNNRFLAERTGGTYSTLKVQPAELEDSGVYFCASSPLLSGHKTGNTIYFGEGSWLTVV.

This chain joins TRBV18 and TRBJ1-2; D not resolved. Germline CDR1 reads KGHSH; CDR2 reads LQKENI. V lost 2 bases to trimming and J lost 5 bases, with 6 bases between them. CDR3 length: 12 residues. Written as DNA, the CDR3 is TGTGCCAGCTCACCAGATAGATATGGCTACACCTTC. Its translation: CASSPDRYGYTF.

The rearrangement uses TRBV4-3 and TRBJ1-2; 7 bases agree with TRBD1. V dropped 1 base and J dropped 4; count of bases not matched to a gene: 3. CDR1 and CDR2 from the germline V gene are LGHNA and YSLEER. This CDR3 contains 14 residues. The CDR3 reads CASSQGGGAYGYTF. CDR3 DNA sequence: TGCGCCAGCAGCCAAGGAGGGGGCGCCTATGGCTACACCTTC.

The chain recombines TRBV18 with TRBJ1-6; the D is unclear. The CDR3 contains 20 residues. V lost 3 bases and J 7 bases, leaving 28 bases between the germline ends. The germline V gene has CDR1 KGHSH and CDR2 LQKENI. This CDR3 reads CASSPSSGRLGSGPNSPLHF. CDR3 sequence (DNA): TGTGCCAGCTCACCTTCGTCGGGTAGATTGGGGTCTGGACCGAATTCACCCCTCCACTTT.

The chain has TRBV7-9 and TRBJ2-3; a weak D match, TRBD2 (5 bases). The V and J ends lost 1 base and 5 bases respectively, with 7 bases between them. Germline CDR1 and CDR2: SEHNR and FQNEAQ (reference sequence). The CDR3 has 13 residues. This CDR3 is CASSLGAGDTQYF. As DNA, the CDR3 is TGTGCCAGCAGCTTAGGGGCGGGAGATACGCAGTATTTT.

The V and J genes are TRBV28 and TRBJ2-5; 11 bases line up with TRBD1. The CDR3 is 14 amino acids. Trimming at V came to 5 bases and at J to 4 bases, leaving 3 bases not matched to a gene. From germline, CDR1 is MDHEN and CDR2 SYDVKM. CDR3 DNA sequence: TGTGCCAGCAGTAGGACAGGGGGCGTAGAGACCCAGTACTTC. It codes for CASSRTGGVETQYF.

The chain carries TRBV6-5 and TRBJ2-6, with D possibly being TRBD2 (5 bases). The V gene's germline CDR1 is MNHEY and CDR2 SVGAGI. This CDR3 spans 16 amino acids. The V end lost 1 base, the J end lost 0 bases, and 7 bases lay between the germline ends. This CDR3 is CASSYWGDSGANVLTF. DNA for the CDR3: TGTGCCAGCAGTTACTGGGGAGACTCTGGGGCCAACGTCCTGACTTTC.

V usage is TRBV5-4 and J usage is TRBJ2-5; TRBD2 matches 8 bases. With 0 bases clipped from V and 2 bases from J, the junction kept 6 bases outside the gene matches. The CDR3 has 16 amino acids. Per the germline V gene, CDR1 is SGHNT and CDR2 is YYREEE (reference sequence). The CDR3 sequence is CASSLGIAGRQETQYF. CDR3 sequence (DNA): TGTGCCAGCAGCTTGGGGATAGCGGGAAGACAAGAGACCCAGTACTTC. Filled out from reference TRBV5-4 and TRBJ2-5, the complete variable domain reads ETGVTQSPTHLIKTRGQQVTLRCSSQSGHNTVSWYQQALGQGPQFIFQYYREEENGRGNFPPRFSGLQFPNYSSELNVNALELDDSALYLCASSLGIAGRQETQYFGPGTRLLVL.

This chain links TRBV27 with TRBJ1-2, with a weak D call TRBD1 (6 bases). V was trimmed by 3 bases and J by 8 bases, leaving 19 bases between them. The CDR3 runs to 15 residues. Germline assignment: CDR1 MNHEY and CDR2 SMNVEV (reference sequence). DNA of the CDR3: TGTGCCAGCAGTTTGACCCTCGGGGGCGCGGACGGCTACACCTTC. Its translation: CASSLTLGGADGYTF.

This clone occurred once. The chain joins TRBV27 to TRBJ1-2, with 7 positions matching TRBD1. Germline trimming cut 6 bases from V and 8 bases from J; bases unmatched to any gene: 12. CDR3 length equals 14 residues. Germline V gene data show CDR1 as MNHEY and CDR2 as SMNVEV (reference sequence). The CDR3 is CASSYRQGSSGYTF. DNA for the CDR3: TGTGCCAGCAGCTATAGACAGGGTTCGAGCGGCTACACCTTC.

The chain carries TRBV5-6 and TRBJ2-3; 12 nucleotides agree with TRBD2. The ends lost 2 bases at V and 6 bases at J; junction bases unmatched: 10. Looked up from germline, CDR1 is SGHDT and CDR2 is YYEEEE. This CDR3 region has 17 residues. The CDR3 DNA is TGTGCCAGCAGCTTATTGGCTAGCGGGGGGGCAGACGATACGCAGTATTTT. Translating gives CASSLLASGGADDTQYF. Full variable domain (rest looked up from reference TRBV5-6 and TRBJ2-3): DAGVTQSPTHLIKTRGQQVTLRCSPKSGHDTVSWYQQALGQGPQFIFQYYEEEERQRGNFPDRFSGHQFPNYSSELNVNALLLGDSALYLCASSLLASGGADDTQYFGPGTRLTVL.

The V gene is TRBV7-2, the J gene TRBJ2-5, with 15 bases lining up with TRBD2. Germline trimming cut 5 bases from V and 5 bases from J; bases unmatched to any gene: 6. The CDR3 is 16 amino acids. Germline V gene lookup returns CDR1 SGHTA and CDR2 FQGNSA. As DNA, the CDR3 is TGTGCCAGCAGCAGGACTAGCGGGGGGGCGAAGGAGACCCAGTACTTC. Protein sequence: CASSRTSGGAKETQYF.

The gene calls are TRBV7-2 and TRBJ2-2, with TRBD2 matching 10 bases. Germline loops: CDR1 SGHTA, CDR2 FQGNSA. V dropped 6 bases and J dropped 6; count of bases not matched to a gene: 7. The CDR3 is 15 residues long. In nucleotides, the CDR3 is TGTGCCAGCAGGGGCGGTAGCGGGAGGCCCGGGGAGCTGTTTTTT. It yields the protein CASRGGSGRPGELFF.

The chain carries TRBV9 and TRBJ2-5, with D possibly matching TRBD2 (6 bases). The CDR3 runs to 16 residues. V was shortened by 9 bases and J by 0 bases, with 21 bases between the two germline ends. The germline gives CDR1 SGDLS, CDR2 YYNGEE. The CDR3 nucleotides read TGTGCCACTTATCGCTGGGTAGCGGACTACCAAGAGACCCAGTACTTC. This encodes CATYRWVADYQETQYF.

This clone has only one observation. The chain combines TRBV6-5 with TRBJ1-5, with unresolved D. The V gene's germline CDR1 is MNHEY and CDR2 SVGAGI. The ends were cut back, 4 bases at V and 6 bases at J, with 13 bases in the middle. The CDR3 loop spans 14 amino acids. The CDR3 loop reads CASSFGRAGQPQHF. The CDR3 DNA reads as TGTGCCAGCAGTTTCGGAAGGGCCGGTCAGCCCCAGCATTTT.